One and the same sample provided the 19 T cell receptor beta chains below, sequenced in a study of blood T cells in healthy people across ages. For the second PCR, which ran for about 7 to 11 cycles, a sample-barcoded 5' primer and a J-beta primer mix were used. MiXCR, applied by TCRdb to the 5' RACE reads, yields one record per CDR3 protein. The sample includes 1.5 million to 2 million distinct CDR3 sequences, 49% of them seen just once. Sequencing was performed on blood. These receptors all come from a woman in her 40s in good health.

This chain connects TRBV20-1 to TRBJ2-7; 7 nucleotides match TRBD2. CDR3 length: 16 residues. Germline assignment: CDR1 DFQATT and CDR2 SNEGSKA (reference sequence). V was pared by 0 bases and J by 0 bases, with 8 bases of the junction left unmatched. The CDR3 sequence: CSAREPRGGSSYEQYF. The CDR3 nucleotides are TGCAGTGCTAGAGAGCCGCGCGGCGGGAGCTCCTACGAGCAGTACTTC.

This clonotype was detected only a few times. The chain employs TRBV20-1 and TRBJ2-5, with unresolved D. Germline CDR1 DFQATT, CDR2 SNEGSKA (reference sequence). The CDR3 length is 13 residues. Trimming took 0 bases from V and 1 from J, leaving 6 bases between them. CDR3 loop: CSARDLVQETQYF. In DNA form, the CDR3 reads TGCAGTGCTAGAGATTTGGTCCAAGAGACCCAGTACTTC.

CDR3 sequence: CATSRAPTEIDGELFF. The CDR3, as DNA: TGTGCCACCAGCAGAGCACCGACAGAAATCGACGGGGAGCTGTTTTTT. This chain uses TRBV15 with TRBJ2-2; maybe TRBD1 (5 bases). V lost 1 base to trimming and J lost 7 bases, with 16 bases between them. This CDR3 contains 16 residues. Looked up from germline, CDR1 is LNHNV and CDR2 is YYDKDF (reference sequence). Based on the CDR3 plus reference TRBV15 and TRBJ2-2, the full variable domain is DAMVIQNPRYQVTQFGKPVTLSCSQTLNHNVMYWYQQKSSQAPKLLFHYYDKDFNNEADTPDNFQSRRPNTSFCFLDIRSPGLGDTAMYLCATSRAPTEIDGELFFGEGSRLTVL.

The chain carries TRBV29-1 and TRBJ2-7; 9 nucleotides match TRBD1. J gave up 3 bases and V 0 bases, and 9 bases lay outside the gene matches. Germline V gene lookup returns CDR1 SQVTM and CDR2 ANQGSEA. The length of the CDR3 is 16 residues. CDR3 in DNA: TGCAGCGTTGAAGATCGGAGACAGGGGGATTTCTACGAGCAGTACTTC. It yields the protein CSVEDRRQGDFYEQYF.

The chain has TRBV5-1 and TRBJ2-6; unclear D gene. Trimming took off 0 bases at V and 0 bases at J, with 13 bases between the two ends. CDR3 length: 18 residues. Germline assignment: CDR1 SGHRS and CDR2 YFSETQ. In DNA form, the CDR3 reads TGCGCCAGCAGCTTGGCTGGGCGACCCTTCTCTGGGGCCAACGTCCTGACTTTC. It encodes CASSLAGRPFSGANVLTF.

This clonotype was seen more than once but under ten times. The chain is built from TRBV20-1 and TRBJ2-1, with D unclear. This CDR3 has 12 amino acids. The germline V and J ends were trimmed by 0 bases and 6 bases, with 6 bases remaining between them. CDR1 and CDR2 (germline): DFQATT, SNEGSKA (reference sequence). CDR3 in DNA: TGCAGTGCTAGAGACAACGGCAATGAGCAGTTCTTC. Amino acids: CSARDNGNEQFF.

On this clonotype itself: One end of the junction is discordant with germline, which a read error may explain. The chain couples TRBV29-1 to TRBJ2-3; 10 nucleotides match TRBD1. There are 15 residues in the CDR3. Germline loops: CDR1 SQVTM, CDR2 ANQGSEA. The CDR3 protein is CSVPPDRGSTDTRYF. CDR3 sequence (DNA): TGCAGCGTTCCCCCGGACAGGGGGAGCACAGATACGCGGTATTTT.

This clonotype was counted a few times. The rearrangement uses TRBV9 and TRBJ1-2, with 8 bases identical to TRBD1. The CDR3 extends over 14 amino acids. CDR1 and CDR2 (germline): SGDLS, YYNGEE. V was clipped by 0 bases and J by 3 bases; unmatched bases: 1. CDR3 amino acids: CASSVETGDYGYTF. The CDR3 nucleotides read TGTGCCAGCAGCGTAGAGACAGGGGACTATGGCTACACCTTC.

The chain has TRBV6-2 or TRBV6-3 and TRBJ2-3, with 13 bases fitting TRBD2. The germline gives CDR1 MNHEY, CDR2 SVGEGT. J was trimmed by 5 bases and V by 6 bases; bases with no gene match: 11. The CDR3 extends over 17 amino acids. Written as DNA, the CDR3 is TGTGCCAGCAGGCCACGTGGACTAGCGGGGGAGGGAGATACGCAGTATTTT. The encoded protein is CASRPRGLAGEGDTQYF.

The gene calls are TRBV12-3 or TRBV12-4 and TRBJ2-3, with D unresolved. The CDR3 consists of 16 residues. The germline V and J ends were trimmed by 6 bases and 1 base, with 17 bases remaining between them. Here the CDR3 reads CASRTRFLTGTDTQYF. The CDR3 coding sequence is TGTGCCAGCAGAACCCGGTTTTTAACCGGCACAGATACGCAGTATTTT.

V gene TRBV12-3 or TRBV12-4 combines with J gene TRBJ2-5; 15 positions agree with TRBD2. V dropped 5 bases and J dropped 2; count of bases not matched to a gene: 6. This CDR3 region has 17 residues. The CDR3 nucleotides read TGTGCCAGCAGTCCCGCGGGACTAGCGGGGGGACAAGAGACCCAGTACTTC. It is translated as CASSPAGLAGGQETQYF.

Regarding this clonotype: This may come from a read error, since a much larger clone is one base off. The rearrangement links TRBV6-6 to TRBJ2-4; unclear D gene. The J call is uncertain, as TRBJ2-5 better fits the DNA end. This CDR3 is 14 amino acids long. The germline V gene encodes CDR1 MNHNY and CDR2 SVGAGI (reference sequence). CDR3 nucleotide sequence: TGTGCCAGCAGTTACGCGGCGGTCCAAGAGACCCAGTACTTC. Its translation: CASSYAAVQETQYF.

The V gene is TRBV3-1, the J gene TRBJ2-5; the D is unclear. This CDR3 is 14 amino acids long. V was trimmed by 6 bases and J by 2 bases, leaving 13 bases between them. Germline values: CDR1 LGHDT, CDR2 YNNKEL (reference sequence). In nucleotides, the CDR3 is TGTGCCAGCAGTCTTCTACAGCAGCAAGAGACCCAGTACTTC. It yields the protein CASSLLQQQETQYF.

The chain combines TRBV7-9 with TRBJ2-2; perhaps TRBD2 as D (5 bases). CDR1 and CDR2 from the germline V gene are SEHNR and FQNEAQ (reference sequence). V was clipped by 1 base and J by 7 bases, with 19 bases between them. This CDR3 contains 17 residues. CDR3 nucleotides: TGTGCCAGCAGCTTAGTCGTATCGGCCGGGATAGGCGGGGAGCTGTTTTTT. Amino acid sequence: CASSLVVSAGIGGELFF.

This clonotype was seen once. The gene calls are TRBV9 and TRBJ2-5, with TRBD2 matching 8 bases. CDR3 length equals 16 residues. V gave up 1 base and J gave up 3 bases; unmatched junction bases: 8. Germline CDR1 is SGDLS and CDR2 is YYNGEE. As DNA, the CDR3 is TGTGCCAGCAGCGTAACCGGGAGGGGGATTAAAGAGACCCAGTACTTC. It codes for CASSVTGRGIKETQYF.

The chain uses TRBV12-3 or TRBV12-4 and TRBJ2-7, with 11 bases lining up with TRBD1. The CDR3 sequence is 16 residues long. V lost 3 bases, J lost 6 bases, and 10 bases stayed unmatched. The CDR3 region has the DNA TGTGCCAGCAGTTTGGGGACAGGGGGTCTCCGGGTCGAGCAGTACTTC. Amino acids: CASSLGTGGLRVEQYF.

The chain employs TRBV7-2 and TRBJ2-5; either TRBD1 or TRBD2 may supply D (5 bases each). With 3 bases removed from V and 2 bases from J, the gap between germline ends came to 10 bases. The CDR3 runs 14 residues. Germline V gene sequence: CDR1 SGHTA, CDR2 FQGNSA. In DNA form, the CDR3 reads TGTGCCAGCAGCTTCGCCAGGGAGCAAGAGACCCAGTACTTC. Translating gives CASSFAREQETQYF.

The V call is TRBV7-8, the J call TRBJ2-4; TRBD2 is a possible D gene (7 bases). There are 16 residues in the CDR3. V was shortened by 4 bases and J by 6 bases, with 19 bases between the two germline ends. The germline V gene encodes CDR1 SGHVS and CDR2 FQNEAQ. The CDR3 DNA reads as TGTGCCAGCAGCTGGGCCCCGGGGGGCGTGGGAAACATTCAGTACTTC. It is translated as CASSWAPGGVGNIQYF. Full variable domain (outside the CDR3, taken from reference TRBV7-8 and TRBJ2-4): GAGVSQSPRYKVAKRGQDVALRCDPISGHVSLFWYQQALGQGPEFLTYFQNEAQLDKSGLPSDRFFAERPEGSVSTLKIQRTQQEDSAVYLCASSWAPGGVGNIQYFGAGTRLSVL.

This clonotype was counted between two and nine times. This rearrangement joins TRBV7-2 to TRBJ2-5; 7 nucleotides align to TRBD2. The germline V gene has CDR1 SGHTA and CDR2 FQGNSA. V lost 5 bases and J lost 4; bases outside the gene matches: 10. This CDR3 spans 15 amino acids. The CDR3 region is CASSPKTSPRETQYF. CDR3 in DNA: TGTGCCAGCAGCCCTAAGACTAGCCCCAGAGAGACCCAGTACTTC.